This TCR beta chain was captured by sequencing in a study of technical replicates of blood from a handful of donors. Sequencing used immunoSEQ multiplex PCR; TCRdb keeps in-frame clones, though not all of them. The sample holds 95,000 to 100,000 clones, approximately 96% seen once. The length of the CDR3 is 13 residues. In germline, CDR1 is LNHDA, CDR2 SQIVND (reference sequence). With 11 bases clipped from V and 8 bases from J, the junction kept 8 bases outside the gene matches. This sequence was found in a human donor in good health. The chain uses TRBV19 and TRBJ1-6, with 8 bases fitting TRBD1. Sequences were obtained from T cells isolated from PBMCs. The DNA for the CDR3 is TGTGCCTCCACGGGACAGGACTATTCACCCCTCCACTTT. Encoded protein: CASTGQDYSPLHF. Using reference TRBV19 and TRBJ1-6 for the parts outside the CDR3, the full variable domain is DGGITQSPKYLFRKEGQNVTLSCEQNLNHDAMYWYRQDPGQGLRLIYYSQIVNDFQKGDIAEGYSVSREKKESFPLTVTSAQKNPTAFYLCASTGQDYSPLHFGNGTRLTVT.